The 3 T cell receptor beta chains listed next were all sequenced from one sample in a study of CD8 T cells in ankylosing spondylitis. One entry per CDR3 protein, called by TCRdb with MiXCR from the 5' RACE reads. The sample lists a few hundred thousand distinct CDR3 sequences, 15% to 20% occurring once. Sequencing input: blood, either unsorted or a sorted T cell fraction (not recorded which). These receptors were obtained from a male donor with ankylosing spondylitis or in good health (not recorded which).

The rearrangement uses TRBV4-1 and TRBJ2-2; D is unresolved. V lost 4 bases, J lost 3 bases, and 9 bases lay in between. The germline V gene has CDR1 MGHRA and CDR2 YSYEKL. The CDR3 totals 14 residues. The CDR3 nucleotides are TGCGCCAGCAGCCCCCATTTGGACACCGGGGAGCTGTTTTTT. It yields the protein CASSPHLDTGELFF.

The chain employs TRBV9 and TRBJ1-2; D not resolved. CDR3 length equals 14 residues. Germline assignment: CDR1 SGDLS and CDR2 YYNGEE. Deletions cut 0 bases from V and 0 bases from J, with 6 bases between. The chain's CDR3 is CASSVGGTNYGYTF. CDR3 coding DNA: TGTGCCAGCAGCGTAGGCGGAACTAACTATGGCTACACCTTC.

The genes are TRBV5-6 and TRBJ2-7; D is unresolved. CDR3 length: 15 amino acids. The V end was cut by 0 bases, the J end by 2 bases, with 12 bases between. Germline CDR1 reads SGHDT; CDR2 reads YYEEEE. CDR3 loop: CASSLGSTTPYEQYF. The CDR3 DNA reads as TGTGCCAGCAGCTTGGGCTCAACTACCCCCTACGAGCAGTACTTC.